This record looks at one TCR beta chain sequence and its context. The data were obtained in a study of blood T cells in healthy people across ages. Then a second PCR, running roughly 7 to 11 cycles, was carried out with a sample-barcoded 5' primer and a J-beta primer mix. One entry per CDR3 protein results from TCRdb running MiXCR on the 5' RACE reads. This table holds some 1.1 million distinct CDR3 sequences, about two fifths found once. Germline CDR1 reads LGHNA; CDR2 reads YSLEER. The CDR3 contains 13 residues. V lost 3 bases, J lost 8 bases, and 11 bases lay in between. The rearrangement uses TRBV4-3 and TRBJ2-4; D is possibly TRBD1 or TRBD2 (5 bases each). The source of this sequence is a man younger than 30 in good health. The sample comprised blood. The CDR3 protein is CASSHIQGDIQYF. CDR3 in DNA: TGCGCCAGCAGCCACATTCAGGGAGACATTCAGTACTTC.